The rows below give T cell receptor beta chains drawn from one sample of a study of blood T cells in healthy people across ages. MiXCR, applied by TCRdb to the 5' RACE reads, yields one record per CDR3 protein. Among hundreds of thousands of distinct CDR3 sequences listed, approximately 49% were seen once. Specimen: blood. Source of these receptors: a woman aged 60-75 years in good health. CDR3s include the opening cysteine and the closing phenylalanine or tryptophan. The D gene is left open where the match is weak. For some rows the clone size is stated as once, few or many, or as a class when expanded; others skip it.

v_gene	d_gene	j_gene	abundance	CDR3aa	CDR3nt
TRBV12-3/TRBV12-4	TRBD2	TRBJ2-5	few	CASSFTSGGETQYF	TGTGCCAGCAGTTTCACTAGCGGGGGAGAGACCCAGTACTTC
TRBV7-8	TRBD2	TRBJ2-7	.	CASSARTSGGSYEQYF	TGTGCCAGCAGCGCCCGGACTAGCGGGGGCTCCTACGAGCAGTACTTC
TRBV28	.	TRBJ2-5	.	CASRPRQGGETQYF	TGTGCCAGCAGACCCAGACAGGGAGGAGAGACCCAGTACTTC
TRBV5-6	.	TRBJ1-2	few	CASSPTGTLQYGYTF	TGTGCCAGCAGCCCGACGGGTACCCTACAGTATGGCTACACCTTC
TRBV6-2/TRBV6-3	TRBD2	TRBJ2-3	once	CASSWASGGHTDTQYF	TGTGCCAGCAGTTGGGCTAGCGGGGGCCACACAGATACGCAGTATTTT
TRBV20-1	.	TRBJ2-4	.	CSASGRPKNIQYF	TGCAGTGCTAGCGGCAGACCCAAAAACATTCAGTACTTC
TRBV27	.	TRBJ2-5	.	CASSLSRKPWAQETQYF	TGTGCCAGCAGTTTATCACGGAAGCCTTGGGCCCAAGAGACCCAGTACTTC
TRBV7-6	TRBD2	TRBJ2-1	many	CASSPLAGDTEQFF	TGTGCCAGCAGCCCACTAGCGGGAGACACTGAGCAGTTCTTC
TRBV28	.	TRBJ2-3	.	CASSFGGGEDTQYF	TGTGCCAGCAGTTTTGGAGGGGGCGAAGATACGCAGTATTTT
TRBV2	.	TRBJ2-3	.	CASSDQGATQYF	TGTGCCAGCAGTGACCAAGGAGCTACGCAGTATTTT
TRBV20-1	TRBD2	TRBJ2-7	.	CGARGAGGDLNEQYF	TGCGGTGCTAGAGGAGCGGGAGGAGATTTGAATGAGCAGTACTTC
TRBV7-3	.	TRBJ2-1	few	CASSSTSGSSYNEQFF	TGTGCCAGCAGCTCAACTAGTGGTAGCTCCTACAATGAGCAGTTCTTC
TRBV29-1	TRBD2	TRBJ2-3	.	CSVGLAGVGDTQYF	TGCAGCGTGGGACTAGCGGGAGTGGGAGATACGCAGTATTTT
TRBV5-6	.	TRBJ2-5	.	CTSMRRGVGTQYF	TGTACCAGCATGCGAAGGGGAGTTGGGACCCAGTACTTC
TRBV4-2	TRBD2	TRBJ2-7	few	CASSQEGLADSYEQYF	TGTGCCAGCAGCCAAGAGGGACTAGCGGACTCCTACGAGCAGTACTTC
TRBV12-3/TRBV12-4	TRBD2	TRBJ2-3	.	CASTPPSGRSDTQYF	TGTGCCAGCACCCCCCCTAGCGGGAGATCAGATACGCAGTATTTT
TRBV20-1	.	TRBJ2-1	.	CSARASTWMKGEQFF	TGCAGTGCTAGAGCGTCGACTTGGATGAAGGGGGAGCAGTTCTTC
TRBV20-1	.	TRBJ2-4	.	CSARREQGAKNIQYF	TGCAGTGCTAGGCGGGAGCAGGGGGCCAAAAACATTCAGTACTTC
TRBV5-5	TRBD2	TRBJ2-3	.	CASTFSGITDTQYF	TGTGCCAGCACCTTTAGCGGGATCACAGATACGCAGTATTTT
TRBV11-2	.	TRBJ2-7	few	CASSEQEMSYEQYF	TGTGCCAGCAGCGAACAGGAAATGTCCTACGAGCAGTACTTC
TRBV2	TRBD1	TRBJ2-4	.	CASSRDRANIQYF	TGTGCCAGCAGTCGGGACAGGGCAAACATTCAGTACTTC
TRBV2	TRBD2	TRBJ2-7	few	CASRTRGDRGYEQYF	TGTGCCAGCAGGACCCGGGGGGATAGGGGCTACGAGCAGTACTTC
TRBV7-8	.	TRBJ2-7	.	CASSPMAGGGNYEQYF	TGTGCCAGCAGCCCGATGGCAGGCGGAGGGAACTACGAGCAGTACTTC
TRBV10-3	.	TRBJ2-5	.	CAISERGRETQYF	TGTGCCATCAGTGAGAGAGGAAGAGAGACCCAGTACTTC
TRBV20-1	TRBD2	TRBJ2-1	few	CSARVAELAGAHEQFF	TGCAGTGCTAGAGTTGCGGAACTAGCGGGAGCCCATGAGCAGTTCTTC
TRBV5-1	.	TRBJ2-1	few	CASSPQRDYNEQFF	TGCGCCAGCAGCCCCCAACGGGATTACAATGAGCAGTTCTTC
TRBV20-1	.	TRBJ2-7	.	CSARDWDEQYF	TGCAGTGCTAGAGATTGGGACGAGCAGTACTTC
TRBV30	TRBD2	TRBJ2-1	.	CAWSVAGGFYEQFF	TGTGCCTGGAGTGTAGCCGGGGGGTTCTACGAGCAGTTCTTC
TRBV20-1	.	TRBJ1-6	.	CSARETGSWNSPLHF	TGCAGTGCTAGAGAAACAGGGAGCTGGAATTCACCCCTCCACTTT
TRBV12-5	TRBD2	TRBJ2-3	.	CASGLITSGSTDTQYF	TGTGCTAGTGGTTTGATAACTAGCGGGAGCACAGATACGCAGTATTTT
TRBV15	.	TRBJ2-5	once	CASRDGYQETQYF	TGTGCCTCCCGGGACGGGTACCAAGAGACCCAGTACTTC
TRBV2	.	TRBJ2-7	few	CASTRWQGYEQYF	TGTGCCAGCACAAGGTGGCAGGGTTACGAGCAGTACTTC
TRBV9	.	TRBJ2-1	few	CASSPRGGPRNNEQFF	TGTGCCAGCAGCCCCCGAGGGGGGCCACGAAACAATGAGCAGTTCTTC
TRBV7-8	.	TRBJ2-5	many	CASSLARRGQETQYF	TGTGCCAGCAGCTTAGCGCGCAGAGGCCAAGAGACCCAGTACTTC
TRBV20-1	.	TRBJ1-2	few	CSAKGFNYGYTF	TGCAGTGCTAAAGGTTTCAACTATGGCTACACCTTC
TRBV7-9	.	TRBJ2-5	few	CASSASGGETQYF	TGTGCCAGCAGTGCAAGCGGTGGAGAGACCCAGTACTTC
TRBV4-2	.	TRBJ1-3	.	CASSQNVLSSGNTIYF	TGTGCCAGCAGCCAAAATGTCCTGAGCTCTGGAAACACCATATATTTT
TRBV2	TRBD2	TRBJ2-3	.	CANSWDYASTDTQYF	TGTGCCAACAGTTGGGACTACGCCTCCACAGATACGCAGTATTTT
TRBV4-3	TRBD1	TRBJ1-2	many	CASSQDRDSYGYTF	TGCGCCAGCAGCCAAGACCGGGACAGCTATGGCTACACCTTC
TRBV5-1	TRBD1	TRBJ2-7	few	CASSLQGAPYEQYF	TGCGCCAGCAGCTTACAGGGGGCCCCCTACGAGCAGTACTTC
TRBV3-1	.	TRBJ2-7	.	CASSQDSLLLPSSYEQYF	TGTGCCAGCAGCCAAGATTCTCTTCTACTACCCAGCTCCTACGAGCAGTACTTC
TRBV20-1	.	TRBJ1-2	.	CSATRESNYGYTF	TGCAGTGCTACCAGGGAGTCAAACTATGGCTACACCTTC
TRBV20-1	.	TRBJ2-1	.	CSAREGAVGEQFF	TGCAGTGCTAGGGAAGGGGCAGTAGGTGAGCAGTTCTTC
TRBV2	TRBD1	TRBJ2-7	.	CASNGQGSYNEQYF	TGTGCCAGCAACGGACAGGGCTCGTACAATGAGCAGTACTTC
TRBV20-1	.	TRBJ2-3	.	CSARDYRDTQYF	TGCAGTGCTAGAGATTACCGGGATACGCAGTATTTT
TRBV7-9	TRBD1	TRBJ2-7	.	CASSFRTGGDEQYF	TGTGCCAGCAGCTTTCGGACAGGGGGAGACGAGCAGTACTTC
TRBV29-1	.	TRBJ2-1	.	CSVGQPEQFF	TGCAGCGTTGGACAGCCTGAGCAGTTCTTC
TRBV7-6	TRBD2	TRBJ2-4	.	CASSLAVAGNEAIQYF	TGTGCCAGCAGCTTAGCAGTAGCGGGGAATGAAGCCATTCAGTACTTC
TRBV7-2	TRBD2	TRBJ2-5	few	CASSPRPSGRGNEQYF	TGTGCCAGCAGCCCCCGGCCTAGCGGGAGGGGGAATGAGCAGTACTTC
TRBV6-2/TRBV6-3	.	TRBJ2-7	.	CASSYRGDSYEQYF	TGTGCCAGCAGTTACAGGGGCGACAGCTACGAGCAGTACTTC
TRBV5-5	.	TRBJ2-2	.	CASSLGASSTGELFF	TGTGCCAGCAGCTTGGGGGCCAGCAGCACCGGGGAGCTGTTTTTT
TRBV4-3	.	TRBJ2-3	.	CASSQDRHGWDTQYF	TGCGCCAGCAGCCAAGACAGGCATGGCTGGGATACGCAGTATTTT
TRBV7-9	TRBD1	TRBJ2-7	few	CASSFSGTGHEQYF	TGTGCCAGCAGCTTTTCCGGGACAGGGCACGAGCAGTACTTC
TRBV28	.	TRBJ2-1	.	CASRDDRRGLNEQFF	TGTGCCAGCAGGGATGACAGGCGGGGTCTCAATGAGCAGTTCTTC